This entry is about one TCR beta chain. These data are taken from a study of human T cells and chemical hapten exposure. Time point described: pre-sensitization, week 0. Treatment here: therapeutic diphenylcyclopropenone sensitization with weekly scalp DPC. The study extracted total RNA from unfractionated whole blood. Germline CDR1 reads SGHRS; CDR2 reads YFSETQ. V was shortened by 5 bases and J by 7 bases, with 16 bases between the two germline ends. The CDR3 has 14 residues. TCRdb fed the RACE reads into MiXCR, producing one record per CDR3 protein. The sample records roughly 38,000 distinct CDR3 sequences, more than 10% being singletons.

This TCR came from a woman aged 40 to 55 with alopecia areata. Some clones in this sample may be carry-over from other donors' samples. The sequencing here drew on whole blood, taken in connection with sensitization to the hapten diphenylcyclopropenone (DPC). The chain combines TRBV5-1 with TRBJ2-4, with D maybe TRBD2 (6 bases). The CDR3 here is CASRSTGGGNIQYF. The CDR3 bases are TGCGCCAGCAGATCCACAGGAGGAGGGAACATTCAGTACTTC. Complete variable domain (other parts from reference TRBV5-1 and TRBJ2-4): KAGVTQTPRYLIKTRGQQVTLSCSPISGHRSVSWYQQTPGQGLQFLFEYFSETQRNKGNFPGRFSGRQFSNSRSEMNVSTLELGDSALYLCASRSTGGGNIQYFGAGTRLSVL.